The TCR beta chain under discussion was sequenced for a study of T cells expressing NK-cell markers. In the study overall: Most of the eight sequenced donors were HCMV-seropositive; one was seronegative. Study findings and constraints: Topping the CD3+CD56-NKG2C+ fraction as well were these clonotypes, in a few donors.

The germline V gene encodes CDR1 ENHRY and CDR2 SYGVKD. This CDR3 has 16 residues. Concerning this clonotype itself: The antigen is undetermined.

Using the 5' RACE reads, TCRdb records one entry per CDR3 protein without DNA. This repertoire comprises some 460,000 distinct CDR3 sequences; its ten largest clones make up around 1.4%. The rearrangement links TRBV10-3 to TRBJ2-3; the D call from TCRdb, TRBD2, cannot be confirmed without DNA. Sequencing was performed on blood T cells: a sorted CD56 or NKG2C T cell subset, CD4+ or CD8+ T cells, or bulk PBMC T cells (not recorded which). This receptor was taken from a woman between 50 and 59 years old in good health. The CDR3 sequence: CAISDPLAGAFHTQYF.